This paragraph reports one T cell receptor beta chain. Method: immunoSEQ multiplex PCR; TCRdb's copy keeps in-frame clones and lacks some. The sample yields approximately 490,000 clones, around 78% seen once. The sample is drawn from a study of shared T cell receptors in the human thymus. The length of the CDR3 is 14 residues. Germline V gene data show CDR1 as MGHRA and CDR2 as YSYEKL. J gave up 3 bases and V 2 bases, and 0 bases lay outside the gene matches. Another study also made use of these data, one on human thymus T cells. From that second work: Donors were healthy Finnish babies undergoing corrective operations for congenital heart defects. It was from resections taken during corrective heart surgery that the thymus tissue came. Thymic and blood repertoires seemed to favor certain V and J genes. Related work found strong thymic repertoire overlap between unrelated individuals.

The rearrangement uses TRBV4-1 and TRBJ1-4; 7 positions agree with TRBD1. Sequenced material: thymocytes. This receptor was identified in a boy in the first two years of life with a congenital heart defect. CDR3 protein: CASSQRGPNEKLFF. The CDR3 coding sequence is TGCGCCAGCAGCCAAAGGGGGCCTAATGAAAAACTGTTTTTT.